The 30 T cell receptor beta chains given below trace back to one sample, sequenced in a study of blood T cell repertoires in COVID-19. Profiling relied on immunoSEQ multiplex PCR, and the TCRdb table lists in-frame clones only, not all of them. The data contain about 250,000 clones, around 83% of them seen just once; the ten biggest clones take up 5.7%. Sequenced input: peripheral blood. The receptors shown here come from an older man with acute or convalescent COVID-19.

The chain joins TRBV7-8 to TRBJ2-7; possibly TRBD1 for D (7 bases). Trimming left V 0 bases short and J 1 base short, with 16 bases between. The V gene's germline CDR1 is SGHVS and CDR2 FQNEAQ. CDR3 length: 17 residues. The CDR3, as DNA: TGTGCCAGCAGCTTAGCGCTGGGACCAGGGGGGTCCTACGAGCAGTACTTC. Its translation is CASSLALGPGGSYEQYF.

The chain employs TRBV19 and TRBJ2-7; D gene uncertain. V shed 5 bases and J shed 0 bases, with 8 bases lying between them. The CDR3 spans 13 residues. The germline gives CDR1 LNHDA, CDR2 SQIVND (reference sequence). The CDR3 here is CASSSTPSYEQYF. Here the CDR3 DNA reads TGTGCCAGTAGTTCGACACCCTCCTACGAGCAGTACTTC.

The chain joins TRBV28 to TRBJ1-2, with 7 bases lining up with TRBD1. CDR1 MDHEN and CDR2 SYDVKM come from the germline V gene. The CDR3 length is 13 residues. V was clipped by 6 bases and J by 4 bases; unmatched bases: 5. The CDR3 bases are TGTGCCAGCAGGTCCGGGACAGTCTATGGCTACACCTTC. It is translated as CASRSGTVYGYTF.

In this sample, this clone turned up many times. The genes are TRBV9 and TRBJ2-7; 12 bases map to TRBD2. Germline trimming cut 1 base from V and 4 bases from J; bases unmatched to any gene: 3. Germline V gene data show CDR1 as SGDLS and CDR2 as YYNGEE. The length of the CDR3 is 15 residues. The CDR3 DNA sequence: TGTGCCAGCAGCGTACTAGCGGGAGGGTTGTACGAGCAGTACTTC. The encoded protein is CASSVLAGGLYEQYF.

The rearrangement joins TRBV4-1 to TRBJ2-1, with TRBD2 as a possible D gene (5 bases). Germline V CDR1 and CDR2: MGHRA, YSYEKL. The germline V and J ends were trimmed by 0 bases and 10 bases, with 25 bases remaining between them. This CDR3 region has 18 residues. The CDR3 nucleotides read TGCGCCAGCAGCCAAGATAGGTCCCTAGCTTCGTCGGTAGGGGAGCAGTTCTTC. Translating gives CASSQDRSLASSVGEQFF.

This chain connects TRBV5-1 to TRBJ1-2, with TRBD1 identical over 7 bases. V gave up 4 bases and J gave up 4 bases; unmatched junction bases: 10. In germline, CDR1 is SGHRS, CDR2 YFSETQ. The CDR3 contains 15 residues. The CDR3: CASSPNRDSLYGYTF. The CDR3 coding sequence is TGCGCCAGCAGCCCCAACCGGGACAGCCTCTATGGCTACACCTTC.

This chain connects TRBV24-1 to TRBJ2-5, with D possibly being TRBD2 (6 bases). CDR1 and CDR2 (germline): KGHDR, SFDVKD. The CDR3 has 14 amino acids. V lost 6 bases and J lost 4, with 14 bases in between. DNA of the CDR3: TGTGCCACCAGTTCAGGGTTGGGAGGAGAGACCCAGTACTTC. Amino acids: CATSSGLGGETQYF.

The chain employs TRBV28 and TRBJ1-4, with D maybe TRBD1 (5 bases). Germline CDR1 is MDHEN and CDR2 is SYDVKM. Trimming removed 10 bases at V and 0 bases at J, with 18 bases between. CDR3 length: 16 amino acids. In nucleotides, the CDR3 is TGTGCCACTACAAGGGGAGGTGGCTCAACTAATGAAAAACTGTTTTTT. It specifies CATTRGGGSTNEKLFF.

The chain joins TRBV27 to TRBJ2-5, with D perhaps TRBD1 (6 bases). The germline gives CDR1 MNHEY, CDR2 SMNVEV (reference sequence). Trimming removed 6 bases at V and 2 bases at J, with 10 bases between. This CDR3 is 13 amino acids long. CDR3 sequence: CASRGTKQETQYF. The CDR3 DNA reads TGTGCCAGCAGAGGGACAAAGCAAGAGACCCAGTACTTC.

The CDR3 region is CASRPDLAGVAGELFF. The CDR3 DNA follows: TGTGCCAGTAGACCCGATCTAGCGGGAGTGGCCGGGGAGCTGTTTTTT. This chain links TRBV19 with TRBJ2-2; the match to TRBD2 covers 10 bases. Germline CDR1 LNHDA, CDR2 SQIVND (reference sequence). Germline trimming cut 6 bases from V and 6 bases from J; bases unmatched to any gene: 10. The CDR3 is 16 residues long.

The rearrangement joins TRBV4-1 to TRBJ2-3; a weak D match, TRBD1 (5 bases). CDR3 length: 14 amino acids. Trimming pared 10 bases from V and 4 bases from J, leaving 18 bases between. Germline CDR1 reads MGHRA; CDR2 reads YSYEKL. The CDR3 loop reads CATSSGFSSDTQYF. The CDR3 DNA reads as TGCGCCACCTCATCAGGGTTTTCGTCAGATACGCAGTATTTT.

V is TRBV6-1 and J is TRBJ1-5, with D hard to call. CDR3 size: 17 residues. V lost 4 bases and J 0 bases, leaving 16 bases between the germline ends. CDR1 is MNHNS, CDR2 SASEGT, per germline. The CDR3 nucleotides read TGTGCCAGCAGTGGACGGATGGGCCTTTATAGCAATCAGCCCCAGCATTTT. Translating it yields CASSGRMGLYSNQPQHF.

Only a few counts were recorded for this clone. The genes are TRBV5-1 and TRBJ2-1; 12 positions match TRBD2. The length of the CDR3 is 15 residues. Unmatched junction bases numbered 1, after V lost 1 base and J lost 5 bases. Germline CDR1 reads SGHRS; CDR2 reads YFSETQ. In DNA form, the CDR3 reads TGCGCCAGCAGCTTGCTAGCGGGAGGGGACAATGAGCAGTTCTTC. This translates into CASSLLAGGDNEQFF.

V usage is TRBV11-2 and J usage is TRBJ1-3; unclear D gene. Germline-derived CDR1 and CDR2 are SGHAT and FQNNGV. Deletions cut 5 bases from V and 3 bases from J, with 11 bases between. This CDR3 is built from 14 residues. CDR3 coding DNA: TGTGCCAGCAGCCTGACGGCAGGTGGAAACACCATATATTTT. It specifies CASSLTAGGNTIYF.

V and J are TRBV5-4 and TRBJ2-5, with 12 bases that match TRBD1. Germline V CDR1 and CDR2: SGHNT, YYREEE (reference sequence). V shed 0 bases, J shed 5 bases, and the junction held 8 bases outside the gene matches. The CDR3 has 17 amino acids. The CDR3 region is CASSLGSGQGARETQYF. CDR3 sequence (DNA): TGTGCCAGCAGCTTGGGTTCGGGACAGGGGGCGCGGGAGACCCAGTACTTC.

The chain couples TRBV2 to TRBJ1-2, with 7 bases identical to TRBD1. The CDR3 spans 14 residues. The germline V gene has CDR1 SNHLY and CDR2 FYNNEI. The J segment lost 5 bases and the V segment lost 7 bases, leaving 10 bases of the junction unmatched. The CDR3 reads CASTGHSTGYGYTF. In nucleotides, the CDR3 is TGTGCCAGCACCGGACATTCGACAGGGTATGGCTACACCTTC.

The V gene is TRBV7-8, the J gene TRBJ2-3, with D tentatively TRBD1 (6 bases). Germline CDR1 reads SGHVS; CDR2 reads FQNEAQ. V was pared by 0 bases and J by 3 bases, with 16 bases between. This CDR3 is 17 amino acids long. The CDR3: CASSLARGGIHTDTQYF. CDR3 nucleotides: TGTGCCAGCAGCTTAGCGCGAGGGGGTATTCATACAGATACGCAGTATTTT.

The chain has TRBV19 and TRBJ2-7, with 10 bases fitting TRBD2. The CDR3 totals 15 residues. Germline V gene data show CDR1 as LNHDA and CDR2 as SQIVND (reference sequence). With 3 bases clipped from V and 3 bases from J, the junction kept 5 bases outside the gene matches. The CDR3 loop is CASSISLAGHYEQYF. The CDR3 DNA is TGTGCCAGTAGTATTTCACTAGCGGGGCACTACGAGCAGTACTTC.

The chain combines TRBV9 with TRBJ2-5; the D is unclear. Trimming took 2 bases from V and 1 from J, leaving 6 bases between them. Germline V gene sequence: CDR1 SGDLS, CDR2 YYNGEE. This CDR3 is built from 13 residues. The CDR3 is CASSVSVQETQYF. The CDR3 nucleotides are TGTGCCAGCAGCGTTTCGGTCCAAGAGACCCAGTACTTC. Complete variable domain (other parts from reference TRBV9 and TRBJ2-5): DSGVTQTPKHLITATGQRVTLRCSPRSGDLSVYWYQQSLDQGLQFLIQYYNGEERAKGNILERFSAQQFPDLHSELNLSSLELGDSALYFCASSVSVQETQYFGPGTRLLVL.

The rearrangement links TRBV7-8 to TRBJ1-1; D is ambiguous. The CDR3 has 13 residues. Germline values: CDR1 SGHVS, CDR2 FQNEAQ. Trimming left V 4 bases short and J 0 bases short, with 6 bases between. CDR3 loop: CASSSFMNTEAFF. The CDR3 bases are TGTGCCAGCAGCTCTTTTATGAACACTGAAGCTTTCTTT.

The chain couples TRBV6-2 or TRBV6-3 to TRBJ1-5, with no clear D. The V end lost 2 bases, the J end lost 8 bases, and 13 bases lay between the germline ends. Germline CDR1 reads MNHEY; CDR2 reads SVGEGT. The length of the CDR3 is 14 residues. The DNA of the CDR3 is TGTGCCAGCAGTTACGAGGTCAGCCTGAAGCCCCAGCATTTT. Translated: CASSYEVSLKPQHF.

The chain uses TRBV6-6 and TRBJ2-1; the match to TRBD2 covers 15 bases. The CDR3 is made up of 18 amino acids. Germline CDR1 reads MNHNY; CDR2 reads SVGAGI (reference sequence). The V segment lost 5 bases and the J segment 3 bases; nucleotides outside the gene matches: 8. This chain's CDR3 is CASSLIPGLAGGYNEQFF. CDR3 sequence (DNA): TGTGCCAGCAGTCTGATTCCGGGACTAGCGGGGGGCTACAATGAGCAGTTCTTC.

V gene TRBV18 combines with J gene TRBJ2-1; possible D gene TRBD1, 8 bases. CDR1 and CDR2 (germline): KGHSH, LQKENI. The CDR3 has 17 residues. Trimming removed 4 bases from V and 6 bases from J, with 22 bases in between. CDR3 coding DNA: TGTGCCAGCTCACGGGGGGGCACCGGACAGGGTTTCAATGAGCAGTTCTTC. Translation: CASSRGGTGQGFNEQFF.

This clone was observed a few times. This chain joins TRBV6-4 and TRBJ2-1; 14 positions match TRBD2. This CDR3 has 21 amino acids. The germline gives CDR1 MRHNA, CDR2 SNTAGT. J was trimmed by 5 bases and V by 2 bases; bases with no gene match: 17. The CDR3: CASSDSLRGWTSGRTHNEQFF. The CDR3 nucleotides are TGTGCCAGCAGTGACAGTCTCCGGGGATGGACTAGCGGGAGGACCCACAATGAGCAGTTCTTC.

This chain uses TRBV4-1 with TRBJ2-2, with D maybe TRBD1 (6 bases). Trimming stripped 4 bases from V and 4 bases from J, with 16 bases between. CDR3 length: 16 residues. Looked up from germline, CDR1 is MGHRA and CDR2 is YSYEKL. This CDR3 is CASSRPDSLGTGELFF. The CDR3 region has the DNA TGCGCCAGCAGCCGGCCGGACAGCCTGGGCACCGGGGAGCTGTTTTTT.

This clone was seen only a few times. The J gene is TRBJ2-1, the V gene TRBV2, with 10 bases fitting TRBD1. The V gene end was trimmed by 6 bases and the J gene end by 6 bases; junction bases not matched to a gene: 20. Germline-derived CDR1 and CDR2 are SNHLY and FYNNEI. The length of the CDR3 is 19 residues. DNA of the CDR3: TGTGCCAGCAGCGGATGGGGGACAGGGGTCTTTAGAGGGAGCAATGAGCAGTTCTTC. Protein sequence: CASSGWGTGVFRGSNEQFF.

V usage is TRBV18 and J usage is TRBJ1-1, with D possibly matching TRBD1 (5 bases). CDR1 and CDR2 (germline): KGHSH, LQKENI. CDR3 length: 15 amino acids. Trimming removed 1 base from V and 8 bases from J, with 17 bases in between. The CDR3 DNA sequence: TGTGCCAGCTCACCACAGGGAGGGGAATTAAGCGAAGCTTTCTTT. It specifies CASSPQGGELSEAFF. Full variable domain (missing parts from reference TRBV18 and TRBJ1-1): NAGVMQNPRHLVRRRGQEARLRCSPMKGHSHVYWYRQLPEEGLKFMVYLQKENIIDESGMPKERFSAEFPKEGPSILRIQQVVRGDSAAYFCASSPQGGELSEAFFGQGTRLTVV.

The chain carries TRBV5-4 and TRBJ2-2; perhaps TRBD2 as D (6 bases). Germline values: CDR1 SGHNT, CDR2 YYREEE (reference sequence). V was clipped by 4 bases and J by 4 bases, with 14 bases between them. This CDR3 has 15 residues. CDR3 region: CASSPLAKATGELFF. The CDR3 DNA reads TGTGCCAGCAGCCCTCTAGCGAAAGCCACCGGGGAGCTGTTTTTT.

The chain carries TRBV30 and TRBJ2-4; the D gene is possibly TRBD1 (6 bases). The CDR3 is 15 amino acids. From germline, CDR1 is GTSNPN and CDR2 SVGIG (reference sequence). The V and J ends lost 4 bases and 0 bases respectively, with 13 bases between them. The CDR3 is CAWIGSGAAKNIQYF. Written as DNA, the CDR3 is TGTGCCTGGATCGGGTCAGGGGCAGCCAAAAACATTCAGTACTTC.

A few counts support this clone. The chain links TRBV6-4 to TRBJ2-1; 9 positions match TRBD2. Trimming at V came to 4 bases and at J to 1 base, leaving 8 bases not matched to a gene. The CDR3 has 17 amino acids. The germline CDR1 and CDR2 sequences are MRHNA and SNTAGT. The DNA for the CDR3 is TGTGCCAGCAGTGTCCGCGGAGCGGGAGGTTCCTACAATGAGCAGTTCTTC. Protein sequence: CASSVRGAGGSYNEQFF.